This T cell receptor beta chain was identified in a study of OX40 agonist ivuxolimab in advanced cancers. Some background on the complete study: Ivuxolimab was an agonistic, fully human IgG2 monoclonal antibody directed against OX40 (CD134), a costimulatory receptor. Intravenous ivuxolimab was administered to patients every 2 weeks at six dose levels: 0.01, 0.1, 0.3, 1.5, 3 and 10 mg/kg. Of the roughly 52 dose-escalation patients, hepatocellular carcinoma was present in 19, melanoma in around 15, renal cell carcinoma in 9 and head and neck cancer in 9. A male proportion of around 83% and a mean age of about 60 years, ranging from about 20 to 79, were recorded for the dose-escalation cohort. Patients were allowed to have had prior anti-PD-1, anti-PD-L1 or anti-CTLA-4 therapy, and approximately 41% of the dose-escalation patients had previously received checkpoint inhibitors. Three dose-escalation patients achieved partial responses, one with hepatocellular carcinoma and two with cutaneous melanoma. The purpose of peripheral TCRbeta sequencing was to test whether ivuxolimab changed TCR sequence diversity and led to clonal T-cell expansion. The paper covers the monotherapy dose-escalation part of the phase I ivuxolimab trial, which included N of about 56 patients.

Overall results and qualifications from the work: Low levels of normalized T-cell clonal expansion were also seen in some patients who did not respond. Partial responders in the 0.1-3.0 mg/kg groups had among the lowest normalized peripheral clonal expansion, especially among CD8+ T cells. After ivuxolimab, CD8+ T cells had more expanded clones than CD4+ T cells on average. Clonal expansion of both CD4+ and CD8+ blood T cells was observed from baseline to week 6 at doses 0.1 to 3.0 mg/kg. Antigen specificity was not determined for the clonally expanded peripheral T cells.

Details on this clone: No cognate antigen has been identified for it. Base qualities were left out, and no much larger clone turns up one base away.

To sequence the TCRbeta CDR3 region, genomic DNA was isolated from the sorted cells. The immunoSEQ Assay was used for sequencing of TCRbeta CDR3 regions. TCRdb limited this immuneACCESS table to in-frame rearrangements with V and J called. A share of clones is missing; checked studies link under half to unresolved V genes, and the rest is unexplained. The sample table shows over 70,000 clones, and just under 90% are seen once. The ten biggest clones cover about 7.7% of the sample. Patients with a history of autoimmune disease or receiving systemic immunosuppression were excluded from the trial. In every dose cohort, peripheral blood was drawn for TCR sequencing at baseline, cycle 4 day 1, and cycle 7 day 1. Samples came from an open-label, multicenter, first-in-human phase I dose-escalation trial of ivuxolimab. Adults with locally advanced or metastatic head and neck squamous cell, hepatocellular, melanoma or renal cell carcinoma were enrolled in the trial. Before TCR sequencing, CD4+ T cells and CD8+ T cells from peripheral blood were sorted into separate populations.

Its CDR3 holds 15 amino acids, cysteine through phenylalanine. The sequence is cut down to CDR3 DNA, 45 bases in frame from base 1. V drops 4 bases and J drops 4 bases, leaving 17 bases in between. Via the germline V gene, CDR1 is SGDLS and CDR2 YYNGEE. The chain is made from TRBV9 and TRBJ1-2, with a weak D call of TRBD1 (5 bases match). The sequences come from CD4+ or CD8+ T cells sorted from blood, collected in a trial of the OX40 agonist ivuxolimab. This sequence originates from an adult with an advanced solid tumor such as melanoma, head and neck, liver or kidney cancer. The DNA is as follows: TGTGCCAGCAGCCCTCTGGTGGCAGGGTTCTATGGCTACACCTTC. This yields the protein CASSPLVAGFYGYTF.